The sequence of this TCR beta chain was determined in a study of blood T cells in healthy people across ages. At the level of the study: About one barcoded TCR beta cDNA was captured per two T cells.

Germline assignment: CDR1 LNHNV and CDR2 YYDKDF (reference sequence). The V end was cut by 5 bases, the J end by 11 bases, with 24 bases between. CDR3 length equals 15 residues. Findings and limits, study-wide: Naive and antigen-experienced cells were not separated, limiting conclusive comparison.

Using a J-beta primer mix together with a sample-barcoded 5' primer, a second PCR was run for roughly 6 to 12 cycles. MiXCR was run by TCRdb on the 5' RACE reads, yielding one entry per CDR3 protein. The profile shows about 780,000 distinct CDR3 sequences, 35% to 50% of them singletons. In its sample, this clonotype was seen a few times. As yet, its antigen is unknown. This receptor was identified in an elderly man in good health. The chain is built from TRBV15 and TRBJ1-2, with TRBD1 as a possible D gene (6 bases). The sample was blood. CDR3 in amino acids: CATSLTNGGALRYTF. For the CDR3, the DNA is TGTGCCACCAGCTTAACGAACGGGGGCGCCCTGCGGTACACCTTC. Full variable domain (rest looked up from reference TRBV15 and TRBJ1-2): DAMVIQNPRYQVTQFGKPVTLSCSQTLNHNVMYWYQQKSSQAPKLLFHYYDKDFNNEADTPDNFQSRRPNTSFCFLDIRSPGLGDTAMYLCATSLTNGGALRYTFGSGTRLTVV.